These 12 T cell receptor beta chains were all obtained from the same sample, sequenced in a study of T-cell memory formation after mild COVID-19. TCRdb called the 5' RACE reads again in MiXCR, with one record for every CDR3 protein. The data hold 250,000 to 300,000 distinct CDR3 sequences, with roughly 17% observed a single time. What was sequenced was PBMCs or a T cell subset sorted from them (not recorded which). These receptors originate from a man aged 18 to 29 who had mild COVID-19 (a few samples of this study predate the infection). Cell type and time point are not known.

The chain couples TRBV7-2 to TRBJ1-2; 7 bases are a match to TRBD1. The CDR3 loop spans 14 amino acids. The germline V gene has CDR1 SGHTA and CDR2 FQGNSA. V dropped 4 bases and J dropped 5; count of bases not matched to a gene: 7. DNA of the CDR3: TGTGCCAGCAGCTCGGACAGGAGACTTTATGGCTACACCTTC. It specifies CASSSDRRLYGYTF.

The CDR3 DNA follows: TGTGCCAGCAGTCCACCGGGACACTGGAACACTGAAGCTTTCTTT. Its protein is CASSPPGHWNTEAFF. The genes are TRBV7-2 and TRBJ1-1; possible D gene TRBD1, 6 bases. Germline V gives CDR1 SGHTA, CDR2 FQGNSA. Trimming stripped 6 bases from V and 1 base from J, with 15 bases between. The CDR3 contains 15 residues.

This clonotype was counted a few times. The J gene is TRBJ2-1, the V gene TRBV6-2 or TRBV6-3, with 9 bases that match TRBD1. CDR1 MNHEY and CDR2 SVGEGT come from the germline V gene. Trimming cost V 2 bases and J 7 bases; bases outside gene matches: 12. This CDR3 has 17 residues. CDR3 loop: CASSYPPGTGLRNEQFF. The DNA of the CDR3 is TGTGCCAGCAGTTACCCCCCCGGGACAGGGCTTCGGAATGAGCAGTTCTTC.

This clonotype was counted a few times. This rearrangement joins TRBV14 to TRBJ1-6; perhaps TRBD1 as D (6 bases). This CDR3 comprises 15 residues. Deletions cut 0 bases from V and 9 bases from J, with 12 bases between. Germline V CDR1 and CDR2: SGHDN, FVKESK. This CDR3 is CASSQDWGATSPLHF. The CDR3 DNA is TGTGCCAGCAGCCAAGATTGGGGGGCGACTTCACCCCTCCACTTT.

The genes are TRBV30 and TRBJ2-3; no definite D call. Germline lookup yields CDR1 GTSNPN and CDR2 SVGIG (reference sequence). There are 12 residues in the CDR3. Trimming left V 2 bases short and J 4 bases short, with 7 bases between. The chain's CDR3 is CAWSPTADTQYF. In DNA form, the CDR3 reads TGTGCCTGGAGTCCGACTGCAGATACGCAGTATTTT. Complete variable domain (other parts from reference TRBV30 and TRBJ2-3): SQTIHQWPATLVQPVGSPLSLECTVEGTSNPNLYWYRQAAGRGLQLLFYSVGIGQISSEVPQNLSASRPQDRQFILSSKKLLLSDSGFYLCAWSPTADTQYFGPGTRLTVL.

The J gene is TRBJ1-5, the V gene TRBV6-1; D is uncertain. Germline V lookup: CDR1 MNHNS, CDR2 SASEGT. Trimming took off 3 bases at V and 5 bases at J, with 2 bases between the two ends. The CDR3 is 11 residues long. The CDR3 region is CASSEDQPQHF. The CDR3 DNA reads TGTGCCAGCAGTGAGGATCAGCCCCAGCATTTT.

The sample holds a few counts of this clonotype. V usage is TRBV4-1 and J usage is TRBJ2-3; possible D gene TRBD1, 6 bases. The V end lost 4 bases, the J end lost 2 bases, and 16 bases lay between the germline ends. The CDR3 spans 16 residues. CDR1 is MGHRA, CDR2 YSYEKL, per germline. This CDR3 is CASSPGQGPFTDTQYF. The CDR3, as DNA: TGCGCCAGCAGCCCTGGGCAGGGGCCATTCACAGATACGCAGTATTTT.

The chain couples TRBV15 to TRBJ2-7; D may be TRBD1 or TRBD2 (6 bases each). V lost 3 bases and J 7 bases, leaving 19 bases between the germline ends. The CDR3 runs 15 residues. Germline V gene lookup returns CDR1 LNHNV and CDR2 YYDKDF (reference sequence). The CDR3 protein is CATSREGHPPREQYF. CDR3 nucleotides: TGTGCCACCAGCAGGGAGGGACACCCCCCCAGGGAGCAGTACTTC.

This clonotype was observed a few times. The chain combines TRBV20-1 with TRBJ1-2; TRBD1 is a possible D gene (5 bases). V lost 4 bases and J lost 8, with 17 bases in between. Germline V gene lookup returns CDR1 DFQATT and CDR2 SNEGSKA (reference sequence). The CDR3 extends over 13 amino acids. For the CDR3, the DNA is TGCAGTGCTACGGAGGGGACCTATTCGGGCTACACCTTC. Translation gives CSATEGTYSGYTF.

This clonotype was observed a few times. CDR3 sequence reads: CASSDDILSSYNSPLHF. The CDR3 DNA follows: TGTGCCAGCAGCGACGACATCCTTAGCTCCTATAATTCACCCCTCCACTTT. The chain is built from TRBV5-5 and TRBJ1-6; D gene ambiguous. This CDR3 has 17 residues. The germline CDR1 and CDR2 sequences are SGHKS and YYEKEE (reference sequence). V shed 4 bases and J shed 0 bases, with 14 bases lying between them. The full variable domain, with the rest looked up from reference TRBV5-5 and TRBJ1-6, is DAGVTQSPTHLIKTRGQQVTLRCSPISGHKSVSWYQQVLGQGPQFIFQYYEKEERGRGNFPDRFSARQFPNYSSELNVNALLLGDSALYLCASSDDILSSYNSPLHFGNGTRLTVT.

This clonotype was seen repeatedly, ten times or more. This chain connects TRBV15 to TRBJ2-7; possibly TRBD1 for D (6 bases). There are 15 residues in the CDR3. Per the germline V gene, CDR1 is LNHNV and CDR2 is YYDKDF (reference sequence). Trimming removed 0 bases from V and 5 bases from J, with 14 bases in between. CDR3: CATSRDKTGINEQYV. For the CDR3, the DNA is TGTGCCACCAGCAGAGATAAAACAGGGATTAACGAGCAGTACGTC.

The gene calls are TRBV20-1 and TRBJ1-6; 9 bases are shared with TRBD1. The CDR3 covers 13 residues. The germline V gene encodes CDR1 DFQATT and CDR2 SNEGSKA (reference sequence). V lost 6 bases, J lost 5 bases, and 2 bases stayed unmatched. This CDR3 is CSAGTGNNSPLHF. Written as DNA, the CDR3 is TGCAGTGCGGGGACAGGGAATAATTCACCCCTCCACTTT.